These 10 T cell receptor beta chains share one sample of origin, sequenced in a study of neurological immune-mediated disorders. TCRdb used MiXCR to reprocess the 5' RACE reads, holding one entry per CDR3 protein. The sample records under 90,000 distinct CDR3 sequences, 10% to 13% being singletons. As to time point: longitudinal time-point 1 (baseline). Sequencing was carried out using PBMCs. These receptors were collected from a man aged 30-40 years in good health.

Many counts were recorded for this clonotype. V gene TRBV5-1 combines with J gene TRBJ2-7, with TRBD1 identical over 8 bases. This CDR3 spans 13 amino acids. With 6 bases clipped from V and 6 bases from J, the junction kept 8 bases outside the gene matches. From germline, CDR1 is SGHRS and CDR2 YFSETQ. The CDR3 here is CASTTMTGVEQYF. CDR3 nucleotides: TGCGCCAGCACCACAATGACAGGGGTCGAGCAGTACTTC.

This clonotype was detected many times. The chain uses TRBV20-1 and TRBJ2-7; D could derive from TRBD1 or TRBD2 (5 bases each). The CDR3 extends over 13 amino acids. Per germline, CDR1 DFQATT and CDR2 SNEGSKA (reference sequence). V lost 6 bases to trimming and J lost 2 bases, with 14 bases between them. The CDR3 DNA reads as TGCAGTGCAATCGGGACGGGAACCTACGAGCAGTACTTC. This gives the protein CSAIGTGTYEQYF.

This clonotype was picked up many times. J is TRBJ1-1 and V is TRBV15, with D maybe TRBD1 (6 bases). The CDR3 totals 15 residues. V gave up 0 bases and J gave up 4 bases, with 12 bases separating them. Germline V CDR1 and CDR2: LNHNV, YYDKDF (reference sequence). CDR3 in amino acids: CATSRDAGASTEAFF. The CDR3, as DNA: TGTGCCACCAGCAGAGATGCGGGGGCGAGCACTGAAGCTTTCTTT.

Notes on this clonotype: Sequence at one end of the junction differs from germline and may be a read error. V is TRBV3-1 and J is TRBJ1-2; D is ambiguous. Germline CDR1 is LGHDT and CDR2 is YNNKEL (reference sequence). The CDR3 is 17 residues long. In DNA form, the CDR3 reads TGTTCCAGCAGCCAAGGTCTACAGATTCCACGCAACTATGGCTACACCTTC. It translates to CSSSQGLQIPRNYGYTF.

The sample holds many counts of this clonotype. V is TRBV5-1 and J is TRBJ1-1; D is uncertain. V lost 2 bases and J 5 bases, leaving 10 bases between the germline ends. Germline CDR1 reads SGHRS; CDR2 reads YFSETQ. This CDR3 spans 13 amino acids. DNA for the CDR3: TGCGCCAGCAGCTTCCAGGCCGGGACTGAAGCTTTCTTT. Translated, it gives CASSFQAGTEAFF.

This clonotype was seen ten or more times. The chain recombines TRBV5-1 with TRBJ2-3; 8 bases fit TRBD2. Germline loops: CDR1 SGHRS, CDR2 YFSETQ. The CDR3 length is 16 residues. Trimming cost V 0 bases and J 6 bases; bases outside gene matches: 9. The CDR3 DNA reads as TGCGCCAGCAGCTTGGCTTTAGCGGGACGTCGGGATACGCAGTATTTT. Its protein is CASSLALAGRRDTQYF.

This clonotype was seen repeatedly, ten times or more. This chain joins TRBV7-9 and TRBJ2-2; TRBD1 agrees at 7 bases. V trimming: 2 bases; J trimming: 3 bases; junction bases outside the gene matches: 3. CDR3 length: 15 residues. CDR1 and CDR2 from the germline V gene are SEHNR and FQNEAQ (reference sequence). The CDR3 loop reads CASSLFTGDTGELFF. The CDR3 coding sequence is TGTGCCAGCAGCTTATTCACAGGGGACACCGGGGAGCTGTTTTTT.

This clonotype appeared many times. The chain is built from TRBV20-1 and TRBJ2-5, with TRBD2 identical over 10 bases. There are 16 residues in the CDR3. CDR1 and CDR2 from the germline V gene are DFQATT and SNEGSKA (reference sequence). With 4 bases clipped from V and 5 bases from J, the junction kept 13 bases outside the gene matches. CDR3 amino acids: CSATPSGRTAGETQYF. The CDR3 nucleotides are TGCAGTGCTACTCCTAGCGGGAGAACGGCTGGGGAGACCCAGTACTTC.

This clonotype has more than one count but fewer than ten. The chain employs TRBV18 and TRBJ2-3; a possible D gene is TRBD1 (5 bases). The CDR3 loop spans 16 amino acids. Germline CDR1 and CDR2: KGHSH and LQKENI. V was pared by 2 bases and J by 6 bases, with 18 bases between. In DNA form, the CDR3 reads TGTGCCAGCTCACCAAGTTGGCAGGGTAGTACGGATACGCAGTATTTT. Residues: CASSPSWQGSTDTQYF.

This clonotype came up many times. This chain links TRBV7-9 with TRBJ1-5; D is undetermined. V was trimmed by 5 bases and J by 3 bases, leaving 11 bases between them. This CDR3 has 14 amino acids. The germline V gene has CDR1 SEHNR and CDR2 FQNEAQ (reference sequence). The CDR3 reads CASSPGVTNQPQHF. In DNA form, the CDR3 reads TGTGCCAGCAGCCCGGGAGTTACCAATCAGCCCCAGCATTTT.